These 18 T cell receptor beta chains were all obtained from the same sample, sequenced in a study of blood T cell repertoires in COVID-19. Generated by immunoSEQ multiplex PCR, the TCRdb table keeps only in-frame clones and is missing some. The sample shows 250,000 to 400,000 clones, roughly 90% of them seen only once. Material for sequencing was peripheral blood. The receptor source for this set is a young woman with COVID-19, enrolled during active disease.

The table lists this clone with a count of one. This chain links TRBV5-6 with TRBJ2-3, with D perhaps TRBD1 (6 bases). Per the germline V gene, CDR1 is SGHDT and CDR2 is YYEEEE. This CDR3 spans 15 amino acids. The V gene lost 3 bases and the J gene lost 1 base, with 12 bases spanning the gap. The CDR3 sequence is CASSWTARGTDTQYF. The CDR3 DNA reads TGTGCCAGCAGCTGGACAGCCAGGGGCACAGATACGCAGTATTTT.

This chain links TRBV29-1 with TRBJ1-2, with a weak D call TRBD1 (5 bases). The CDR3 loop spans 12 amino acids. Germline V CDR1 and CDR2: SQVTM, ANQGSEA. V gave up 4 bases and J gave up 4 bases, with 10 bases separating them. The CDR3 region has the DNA TGCAGCGTTGGAGAACAGGTCTATGGCTACACCTTC. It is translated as CSVGEQVYGYTF.

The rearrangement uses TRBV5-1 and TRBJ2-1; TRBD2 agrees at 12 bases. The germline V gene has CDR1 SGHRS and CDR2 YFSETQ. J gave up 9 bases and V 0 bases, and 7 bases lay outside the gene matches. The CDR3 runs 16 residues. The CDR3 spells CASSLAAGLAGGEQFF. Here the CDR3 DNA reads TGCGCCAGCAGCTTGGCCGCGGGACTAGCGGGTGGTGAGCAGTTCTTC.

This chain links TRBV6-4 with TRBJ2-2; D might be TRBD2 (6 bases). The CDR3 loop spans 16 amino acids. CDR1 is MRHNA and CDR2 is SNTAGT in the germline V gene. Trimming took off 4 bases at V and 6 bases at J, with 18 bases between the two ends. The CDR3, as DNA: TGTGCCAGCAGTGCTTTTGGGGGGACCGAAGCCGGGGAGCTGTTTTTT. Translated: CASSAFGGTEAGELFF.

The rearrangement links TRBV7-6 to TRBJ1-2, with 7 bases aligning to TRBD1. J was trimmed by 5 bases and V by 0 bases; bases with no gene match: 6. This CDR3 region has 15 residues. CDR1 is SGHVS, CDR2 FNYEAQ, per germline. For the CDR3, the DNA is TGTGCCAGCAGCTTAGCAGGGGGCGCCCGGTATGGCTACACCTTC. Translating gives CASSLAGGARYGYTF. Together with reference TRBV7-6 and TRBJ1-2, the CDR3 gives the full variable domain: GAGVSQSPRYKVTKRGQDVALRCDPISGHVSLYWYRQALGQGPEFLTYFNYEAQQDKSGLPNDRFSAERPEGSISTLTIQRTEQRDSAMYRCASSLAGGARYGYTFGSGTRLTVV.

CDR3 sequence reads: CAWSVQPAGNTIYF. In DNA form, the CDR3 reads TGTGCCTGGAGTGTACAGCCAGCCGGAAACACCATATATTTT. This chain uses TRBV30 with TRBJ1-3; D remains ambiguous. V lost 0 bases, J lost 4 bases, and 10 bases lay in between. Germline assignment: CDR1 GTSNPN and CDR2 SVGIG (reference sequence). CDR3 size: 14 residues.

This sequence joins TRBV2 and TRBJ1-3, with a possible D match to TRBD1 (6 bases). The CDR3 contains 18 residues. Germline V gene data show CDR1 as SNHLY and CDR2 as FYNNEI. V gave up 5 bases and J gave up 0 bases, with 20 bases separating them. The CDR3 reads CASSTSPGTPISGNTIYF. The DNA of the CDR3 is TGTGCCAGCAGTACGTCTCCAGGGACACCTATCTCTGGAAACACCATATATTTT.

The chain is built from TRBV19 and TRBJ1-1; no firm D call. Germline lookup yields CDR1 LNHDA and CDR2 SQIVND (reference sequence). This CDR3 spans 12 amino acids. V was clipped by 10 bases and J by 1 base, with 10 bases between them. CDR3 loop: CATLIGNTEAFF. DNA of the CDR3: TGTGCCACCCTGATCGGGAACACTGAAGCTTTCTTT.

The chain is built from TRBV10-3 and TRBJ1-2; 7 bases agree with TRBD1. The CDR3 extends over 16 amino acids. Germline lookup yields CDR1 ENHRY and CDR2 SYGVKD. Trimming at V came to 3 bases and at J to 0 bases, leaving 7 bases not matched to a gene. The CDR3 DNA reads TGTGCCATCAGTGACTTCGTGACAGGGACTAACTATGGCTACACCTTC. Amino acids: CAISDFVTGTNYGYTF.

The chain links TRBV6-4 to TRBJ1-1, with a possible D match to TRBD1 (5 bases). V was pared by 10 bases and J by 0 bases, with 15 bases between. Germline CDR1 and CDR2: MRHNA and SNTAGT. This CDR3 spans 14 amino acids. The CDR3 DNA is TGTGCCACCTCAAGGGGCAGAGTGAACACTGAAGCTTTCTTT. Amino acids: CATSRGRVNTEAFF.

The CDR3 DNA is TGTGCCAGCAGTGACAGATCTAACTATGGCTACACCTTC. Its translation: CASSDRSNYGYTF. This chain joins TRBV6-1 and TRBJ1-2, with D uncertain. V lost 3 bases and J 0 bases, leaving 5 bases between the germline ends. This CDR3 has 13 residues. Germline V gene data show CDR1 as MNHNS and CDR2 as SASEGT.

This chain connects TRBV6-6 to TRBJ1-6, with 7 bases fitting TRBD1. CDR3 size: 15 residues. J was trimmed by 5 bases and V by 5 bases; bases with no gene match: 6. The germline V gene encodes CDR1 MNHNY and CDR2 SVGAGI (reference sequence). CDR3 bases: TGTGCCAGCAGTGCCGCCCAGGGGGATAATTCACCCCTCCACTTT. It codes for CASSAAQGDNSPLHF.

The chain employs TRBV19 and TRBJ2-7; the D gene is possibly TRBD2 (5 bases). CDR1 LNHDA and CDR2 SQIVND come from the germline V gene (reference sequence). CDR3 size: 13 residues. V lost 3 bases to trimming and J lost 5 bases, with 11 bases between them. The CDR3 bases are TGTGCCAGTAGTATTGGAGGAGGCAACGAGCAGTACTTC. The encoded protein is CASSIGGGNEQYF.

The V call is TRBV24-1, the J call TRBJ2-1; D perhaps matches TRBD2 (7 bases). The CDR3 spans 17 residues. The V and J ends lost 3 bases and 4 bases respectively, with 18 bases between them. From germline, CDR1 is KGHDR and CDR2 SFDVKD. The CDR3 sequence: CATSDPTGGQPYNEQFF. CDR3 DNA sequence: TGTGCCACCAGTGATCCCACGGGAGGACAGCCTTACAATGAGCAGTTCTTC.

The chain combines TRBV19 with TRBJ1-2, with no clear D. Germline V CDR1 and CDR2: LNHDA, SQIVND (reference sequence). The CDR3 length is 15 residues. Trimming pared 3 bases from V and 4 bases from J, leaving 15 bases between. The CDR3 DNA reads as TGTGCCAGTAGTATGGTTCCCGCAGAATTCTATGGCTACACCTTC. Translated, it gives CASSMVPAEFYGYTF.

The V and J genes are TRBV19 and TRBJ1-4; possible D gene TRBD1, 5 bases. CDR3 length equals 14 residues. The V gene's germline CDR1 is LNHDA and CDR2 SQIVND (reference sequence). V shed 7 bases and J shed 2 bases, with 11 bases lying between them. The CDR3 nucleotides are TGTGCCAGTAATGAAGGGGATACTAATGAAAAACTGTTTTTT. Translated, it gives CASNEGDTNEKLFF. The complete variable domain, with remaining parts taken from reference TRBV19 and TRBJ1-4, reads DGGITQSPKYLFRKEGQNVTLSCEQNLNHDAMYWYRQDPGQGLRLIYYSQIVNDFQKGDIAEGYSVSREKKESFPLTVTSAQKNPTAFYLCASNEGDTNEKLFFGSGTQLSVL.

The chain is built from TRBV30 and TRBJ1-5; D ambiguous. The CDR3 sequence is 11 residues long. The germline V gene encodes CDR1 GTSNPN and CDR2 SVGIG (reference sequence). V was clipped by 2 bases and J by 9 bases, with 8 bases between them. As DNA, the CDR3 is TGTGCCTGGAGTACCGGAGGGCCCCAGCATTTT. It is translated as CAWSTGGPQHF.

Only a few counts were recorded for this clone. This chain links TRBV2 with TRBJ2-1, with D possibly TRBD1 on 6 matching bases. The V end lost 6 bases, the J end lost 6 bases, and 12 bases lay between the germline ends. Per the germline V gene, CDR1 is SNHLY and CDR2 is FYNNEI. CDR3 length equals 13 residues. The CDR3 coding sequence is TGTGCCAGCAGCGGTAACAGGGTCAATGAGCAGTTCTTC. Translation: CASSGNRVNEQFF.